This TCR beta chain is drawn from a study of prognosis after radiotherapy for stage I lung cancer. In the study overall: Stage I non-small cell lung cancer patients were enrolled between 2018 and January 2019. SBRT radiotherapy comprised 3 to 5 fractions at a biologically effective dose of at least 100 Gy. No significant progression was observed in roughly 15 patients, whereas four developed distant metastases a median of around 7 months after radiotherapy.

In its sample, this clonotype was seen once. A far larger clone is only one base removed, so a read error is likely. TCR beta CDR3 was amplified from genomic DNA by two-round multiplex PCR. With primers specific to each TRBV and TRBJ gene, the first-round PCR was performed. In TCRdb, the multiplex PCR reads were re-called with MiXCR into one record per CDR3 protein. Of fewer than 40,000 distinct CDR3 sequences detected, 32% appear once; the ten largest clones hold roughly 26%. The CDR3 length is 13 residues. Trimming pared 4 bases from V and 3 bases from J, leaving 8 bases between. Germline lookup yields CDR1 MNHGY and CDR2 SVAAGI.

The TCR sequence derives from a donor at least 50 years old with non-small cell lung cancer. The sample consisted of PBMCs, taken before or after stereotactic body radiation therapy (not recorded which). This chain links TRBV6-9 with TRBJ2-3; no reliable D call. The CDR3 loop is CASSWYGTDTQYF. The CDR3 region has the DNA TGTGCCAGCAGTTGGTACGGAACAGATACGCAGTATTTT.